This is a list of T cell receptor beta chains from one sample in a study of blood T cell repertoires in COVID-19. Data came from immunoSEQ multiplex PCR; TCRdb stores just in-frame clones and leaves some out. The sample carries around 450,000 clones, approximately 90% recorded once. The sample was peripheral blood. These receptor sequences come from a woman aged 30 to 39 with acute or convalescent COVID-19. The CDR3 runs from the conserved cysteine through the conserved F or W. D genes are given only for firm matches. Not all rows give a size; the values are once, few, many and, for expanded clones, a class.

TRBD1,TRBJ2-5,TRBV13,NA,TGTGCCAGCACCCCTCACGCCGGGACAGGGCGGGAGACCCAGTACTTC,CASTPHAGTGRETQYF
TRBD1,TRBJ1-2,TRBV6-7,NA,TGTGCCAGCAGTGACCTGGGACAGGGGGACAACTATGGCTACACCTTC,CASSDLGQGDNYGYTF
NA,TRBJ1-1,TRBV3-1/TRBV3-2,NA,TGTGCCAGCAGCCAAGATCTCCCGACTGAGGCTTTCTTT,CASSQDLPTEAFF
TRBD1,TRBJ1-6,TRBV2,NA,TGTGCCAGCAGAACAGGGGTTAGCTCCTATAATTCACCCCTCCACTTT,CASRTGVSSYNSPLHF
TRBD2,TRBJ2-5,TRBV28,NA,TGTGCCAGCAGCCACCGACTAGCGGAGACCCAGTACTTC,CASSHRLAETQYF
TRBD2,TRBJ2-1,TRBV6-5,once,TGTGCCAGCAGTAGTCTAGCGGGGGGTAACAATGAGCAGTTCTTC,CASSSLAGGNNEQFF
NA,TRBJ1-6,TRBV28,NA,TGTGCCAGCCCTCCCTACGCCACAGTAAATAATTCACCCCTCCACTTT,CASPPYATVNNSPLHF
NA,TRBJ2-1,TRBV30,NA,TGTGCCTGGGCCCACGATAGGAGCGCCTACAATGAGCAGTTCTTC,CAWAHDRSAYNEQFF
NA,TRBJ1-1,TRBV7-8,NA,TGTGCCAGCAGCTCAGGGGTTCACACTGAAGCTTTCTTT,CASSSGVHTEAFF
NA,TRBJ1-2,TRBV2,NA,TGTGCCAGCAGTGATCAGGGTCGTCAATGGGGTGGCTACACCTTC,CASSDQGRQWGGYTF
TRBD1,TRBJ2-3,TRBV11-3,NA,TGTGCCAGCAGCTTGGGGACAGGGGGTCTCACAGATACGCAGTATTTT,CASSLGTGGLTDTQYF
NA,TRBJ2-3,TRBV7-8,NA,TGTGCCAGCAGCTTAGTTAGGGGACATAACACAGATACGCAGTATTTT,CASSLVRGHNTDTQYF
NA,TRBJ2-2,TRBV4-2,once,TGTGCCAGCAGCCCAGGGATGAACACCGGGGAGCTGTTTTTT,CASSPGMNTGELFF
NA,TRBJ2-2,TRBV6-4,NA,TGTGCCAGCGCACGCGACTACACCGGGGAGCTGTTTTTT,CASARDYTGELFF
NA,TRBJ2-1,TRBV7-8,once,TGTGCCAGCAGCCCCCAGAATTACAATGAGCAGTTCTTC,CASSPQNYNEQFF
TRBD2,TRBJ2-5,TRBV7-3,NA,TGTGCCAGCAGCTTCTCAAGCGGGGGTTGGGAGACCCAGTACTTC,CASSFSSGGWETQYF
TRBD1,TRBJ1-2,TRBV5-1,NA,TGCGCCAGCAGCGGACAGGGGGACGGCTACACCTTC,CASSGQGDGYTF
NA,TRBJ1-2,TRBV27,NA,TGTGCCAGCAGTTTCGGGGGGCACTATGGCTACACCTTC,CASSFGGHYGYTF
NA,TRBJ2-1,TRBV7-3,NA,TGTGCCAGCAGCCCAGGTCCCGGGACATTGAGCTCCTACAATGAGCAGTTCTTC,CASSPGPGTLSSYNEQFF
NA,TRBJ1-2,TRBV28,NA,TGTGCCAGCAGAAGTGGCGGGGGGGTCTATGGCTACACCTTC,CASRSGGGVYGYTF
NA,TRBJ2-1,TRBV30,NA,TGTGCCTGGAGTCCTAGTATCAACAATGAGCAGTTCTTC,CAWSPSINNEQFF
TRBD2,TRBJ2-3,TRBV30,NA,TGTGCCGGCGAGCGGGGGACCCTCACAGATACGCAGTATTTT,CAGERGTLTDTQYF
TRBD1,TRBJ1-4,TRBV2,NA,TGTGCCAGCAGGGGACAGGCCACAACTAATGAAAAACTGTTTTTT,CASRGQATTNEKLFF
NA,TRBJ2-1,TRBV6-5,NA,TGTGCCAGCAGCCTCAGCGGCAGCTCCTACAATGAGCAGTTCTTC,CASSLSGSSYNEQFF
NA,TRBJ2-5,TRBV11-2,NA,TGTGCCAGCAGCTTAGATCGAGGGGGACGTACGTTAGGAGAGACCCAGTACTTC,CASSLDRGGRTLGETQYF
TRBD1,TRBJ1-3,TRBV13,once,TGTGCCAGCAGCTCTTGGGACAGCTCTGGAAACACCATATATTTT,CASSSWDSSGNTIYF
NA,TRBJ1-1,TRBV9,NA,TGTGCCAGCAGCGTGGGGGACATCAACACTGAAGCTTTCTTT,CASSVGDINTEAFF
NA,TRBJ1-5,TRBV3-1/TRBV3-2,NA,TGTGCCAGCAGCCAAGATTCCGGTTCGGGTCAGCCCCAGCATTTT,CASSQDSGSGQPQHF
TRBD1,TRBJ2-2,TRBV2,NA,TGTGCCAGCAGTGCCGACAGGGGGCCGAGAACCGGGGAGCTGTTTTTT,CASSADRGPRTGELFF
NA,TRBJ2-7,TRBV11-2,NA,TGTGCCAGCAGCCCCCTGGGTTGGGCAGGGGGGTACGAGCAGTACTTC,CASSPLGWAGGYEQYF
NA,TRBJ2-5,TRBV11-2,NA,TGTGCCAGCAGCTTAGGTGGACTAAAAGAGACCCAGTACTTC,CASSLGGLKETQYF
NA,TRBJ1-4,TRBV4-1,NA,TGCGCCAGCAGCCAAGATCCGGGTCGCGAAAAACTGTTTTTT,CASSQDPGREKLFF
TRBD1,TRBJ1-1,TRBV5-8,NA,TGTGCCAGCGGACAGGTGAACACTGAAGCTTTCTTT,CASGQVNTEAFF
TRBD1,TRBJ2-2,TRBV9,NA,TGTGCCAGCAGCCCAAGGACAGGGGAGGCTAGCGGGGAGCTGTTTTTT,CASSPRTGEASGELFF
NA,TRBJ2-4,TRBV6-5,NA,TGTGCCAGCAGCCGAGGGCCGAACAAAAACATTCAGTACTTC,CASSRGPNKNIQYF
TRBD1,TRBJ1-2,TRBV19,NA,TGTGCCAGTAGTACCCGGACAGGTCGGGGCTACACCTTC,CASSTRTGRGYTF
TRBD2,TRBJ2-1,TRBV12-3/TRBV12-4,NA,TGTGCCAGCAGCAGGCGGGGGGGGATCGGGCAGTTCTTC,CASSRRGGIGQFF
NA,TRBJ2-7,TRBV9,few,TGTGCCAGCAGCGTAGGAGTAACTGTGTACGAGCAGTACTTC,CASSVGVTVYEQYF
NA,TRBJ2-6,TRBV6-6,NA,TGTGCCAGCAGGCAGACAGGTTTGTCTGGGGCCAACGTCCTGACTTTC,CASRQTGLSGANVLTF
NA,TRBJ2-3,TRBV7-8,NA,TGTGCCAGCAGCGAGTGGGATGGGGCCCCAGATACGCAGTATTTT,CASSEWDGAPDTQYF
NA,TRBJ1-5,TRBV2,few,TGTGCCAGCAGTGTAGTTCGGAGCAATCAGCCCCAGCATTTT,CASSVVRSNQPQHF
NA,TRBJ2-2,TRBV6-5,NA,TGTGCCAGCAGTTCCGACAGGGTAGCGGTCGGGGAGCTGTTTTTT,CASSSDRVAVGELFF
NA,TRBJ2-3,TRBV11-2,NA,TGTGCCAGCAGCTCCCGGGATCGGGGAGATACGCAGTATTTT,CASSSRDRGDTQYF
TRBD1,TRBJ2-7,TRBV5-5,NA,TGTGCCAGCAGCTTGTCGGACAGGGGATACGAGCAGTACTTC,CASSLSDRGYEQYF
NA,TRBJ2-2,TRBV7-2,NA,TGTGCCAGCAGCTTGGGGGGCACCGGGGAGCTGTTTTTT,CASSLGGTGELFF
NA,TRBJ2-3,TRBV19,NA,TGTGCCAGTAGTATGGGTAGCGCCGGCACAGATACGCAGTATTTT,CASSMGSAGTDTQYF
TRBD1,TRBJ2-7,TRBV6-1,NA,TGTGCCAGCGGTGACAGGGTTCCCTACGAGCAGTACTTC,CASGDRVPYEQYF
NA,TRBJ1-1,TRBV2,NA,TGTGCCAGCACTAGAAACACTGAAGCTTTCTTT,CASTRNTEAFF
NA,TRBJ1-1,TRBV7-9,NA,TGTGCCAGCAGCTTCGCCAGGGAAAACACTGAAGCTTTCTTT,CASSFARENTEAFF
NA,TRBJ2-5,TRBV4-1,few,TGCGCCAGCGGTCGGCAGACAGAAGAGACCCAGTACTTC,CASGRQTEETQYF
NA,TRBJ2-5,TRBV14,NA,TGTGCCAGCAGCCAAGTAAGCTGGTACCAAGAGACCCAGTACTTC,CASSQVSWYQETQYF
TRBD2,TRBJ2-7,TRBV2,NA,TGTGCCAGCAGGGCCGGGACTAACTACGAGCAGTACTTC,CASRAGTNYEQYF
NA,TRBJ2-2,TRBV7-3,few,TGTGCCAGCAGCCAGACAGCGAACACCGGGGAGCTGTTTTTT,CASSQTANTGELFF
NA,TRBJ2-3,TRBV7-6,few,TGTGCCAGCAGCACATCCCCGCCCGGGACTAGCACAGATACGCAGTATTTT,CASSTSPPGTSTDTQYF